This T cell receptor (beta chain) was observed in a study of T cells in Graves' hyperthyroidism and ophthalmopathy. The CDR3 totals 12 residues. Germline V gene sequence: CDR1 SEHNR, CDR2 FQNEAQ (reference sequence). Trimming removed 3 bases from V and 5 bases from J, with 7 bases in between. This clonotype was seen many times. The antigen is undetermined. Study results and caveats: Most thyroid clonotypes expanded above 0.001 appeared in blood too.

RNA transcripts gave rise to amplified TCR beta CDR3 regions. An initial round of RT-PCR targeting the TCR CDR3 relied on the HTBI primer set. Using its own MiXCR run on the multiplex PCR reads, TCRdb lists one record per CDR3 protein. Among roughly 260,000 distinct CDR3 sequences listed, more than 14% were seen once. The rearrangement uses TRBV7-9 and TRBJ2-5, with unresolved D. The receptor was isolated from a middle-aged woman with Graves' hyperthyroidism that later progressed to Graves' ophthalmopathy. The sample comprised blood. The chain's CDR3 is CASSFPMETQYF. In DNA, the CDR3 is TGTGCCAGCAGCTTCCCCATGGAGACCCAGTACTTC.